This T cell receptor (beta chain) is drawn from a study of T cell responses to AZD1222 COVID-19 vaccine. This CDR3 has 15 residues. The V and J ends lost 5 bases and 3 bases respectively, with 14 bases between them. The germline V gene encodes CDR1 MNHEY and CDR2 SVGAGI. Pooling covered second doses at about 4 or about 12 weeks. About this clone: As yet, its antigen is unknown.

Findings of the study overall: Nearly half of spike-specific TCRs reportedly target unmutated variant regions. Repertoire sampling was restricted to post-peak T cell response timepoints.

Produced via immunoSEQ multiplex PCR; TCRdb's table is partial and in-frame only. This sample has tens of thousands of clones; approximately 83% occur once, and the top ten carry over 10%. V is TRBV6-5 and J is TRBJ1-5, with a weak D call TRBD1 (6 bases). This TCR came from an adult who received the AZD1222 COVID-19 vaccine. Here the sequenced sample was peripheral blood, taken 28 days after the second AZD1222 dose. CDR3 sequence reads: CASSRSGHTNQPQHF. The DNA for the CDR3 is TGTGCCAGCAGTCGCTCGGGACACACCAATCAGCCCCAGCATTTT.